A single T cell receptor (beta chain) is shown here with its context. The recovered donors of Cohort 3 showed two negative PCRs, clearance, or symptom resolution. The data were obtained in a study of blood T cell repertoires in COVID-19. This table comes from immunoSEQ multiplex PCR, and its TCRdb copy is limited to in-frame clones, with some not included. The sample records 390,000 or so clones, 83% being singletons. The sequenced sample was PBMCs or T cells enriched from blood (not recorded which). The TCR comes from a woman between 45 and 60 years old who had recovered from COVID-19.

CDR3 nucleotide sequence: TGTGCCAGCATCGAACCCGTGAGGATAGCGAATGGCTACACCTTC. Protein: CASIEPVRIANGYTF. The chain combines TRBV2 with TRBJ1-2, with unresolved D. The CDR3 covers 15 residues. Germline V CDR1 and CDR2: SNHLY, FYNNEI. The V gene lost 7 bases and the J gene lost 6 bases, with 21 bases spanning the gap.